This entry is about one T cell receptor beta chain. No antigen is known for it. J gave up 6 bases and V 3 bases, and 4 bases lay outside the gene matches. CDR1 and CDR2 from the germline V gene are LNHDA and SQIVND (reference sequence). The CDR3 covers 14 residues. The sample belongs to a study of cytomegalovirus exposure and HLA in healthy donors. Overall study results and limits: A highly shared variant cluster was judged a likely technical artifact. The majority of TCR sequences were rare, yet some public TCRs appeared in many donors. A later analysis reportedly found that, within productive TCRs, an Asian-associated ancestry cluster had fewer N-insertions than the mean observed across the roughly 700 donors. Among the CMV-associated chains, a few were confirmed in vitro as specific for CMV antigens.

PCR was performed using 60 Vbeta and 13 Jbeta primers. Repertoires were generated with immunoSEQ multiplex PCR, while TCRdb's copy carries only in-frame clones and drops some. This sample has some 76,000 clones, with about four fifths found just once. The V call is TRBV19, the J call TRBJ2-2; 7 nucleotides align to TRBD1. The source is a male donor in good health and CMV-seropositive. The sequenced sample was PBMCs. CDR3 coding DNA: TGTGCCAGTAGTATCGGGACAGACGCCGGGGAGCTGTTTTTT. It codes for CASSIGTDAGELFF.